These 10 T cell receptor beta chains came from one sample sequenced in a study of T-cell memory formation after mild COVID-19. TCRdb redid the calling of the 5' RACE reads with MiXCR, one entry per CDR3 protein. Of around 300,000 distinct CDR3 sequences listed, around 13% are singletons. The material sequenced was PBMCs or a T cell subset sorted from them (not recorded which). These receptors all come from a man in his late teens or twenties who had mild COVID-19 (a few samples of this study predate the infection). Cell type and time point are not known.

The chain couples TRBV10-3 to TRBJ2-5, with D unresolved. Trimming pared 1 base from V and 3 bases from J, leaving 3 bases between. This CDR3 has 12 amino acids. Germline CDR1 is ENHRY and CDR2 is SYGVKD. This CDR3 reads CAISELKETQYF. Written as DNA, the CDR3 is TGTGCCATCAGTGAGTTAAAAGAGACCCAGTACTTC.

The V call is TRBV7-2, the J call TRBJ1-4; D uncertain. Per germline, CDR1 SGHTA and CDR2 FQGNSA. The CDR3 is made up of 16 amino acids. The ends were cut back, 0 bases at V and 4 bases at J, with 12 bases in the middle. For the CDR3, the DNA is TGTGCCAGCAGCTTAGCCGCAGCTTTTGGTAATGAAAAACTGTTTTTT. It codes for CASSLAAAFGNEKLFF.

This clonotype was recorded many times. The CDR3 region is CSATLRDPYEQYF. CDR3 bases: TGCAGTGCTACGCTCCGGGACCCTTACGAGCAGTACTTC. V is TRBV20-1 and J is TRBJ2-7, with D perhaps TRBD1 or TRBD2 (5 bases each). Trimming pared 4 bases from V and 4 bases from J, leaving 14 bases between. This CDR3 comprises 13 residues. Germline CDR1 DFQATT, CDR2 SNEGSKA (reference sequence).

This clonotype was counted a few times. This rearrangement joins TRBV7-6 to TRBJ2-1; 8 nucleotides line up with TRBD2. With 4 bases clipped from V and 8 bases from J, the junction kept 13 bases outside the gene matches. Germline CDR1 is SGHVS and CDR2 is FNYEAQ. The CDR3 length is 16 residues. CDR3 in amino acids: CASSSSGGGFLDEQFF. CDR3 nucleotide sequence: TGTGCCAGCAGCTCGAGTGGCGGGGGGTTTTTAGATGAGCAGTTCTTC.

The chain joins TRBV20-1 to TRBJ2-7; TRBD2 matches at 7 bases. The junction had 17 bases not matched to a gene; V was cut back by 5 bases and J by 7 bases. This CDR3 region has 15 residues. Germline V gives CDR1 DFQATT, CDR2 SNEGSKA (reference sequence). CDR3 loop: CSAHQTSPTIGEQYF. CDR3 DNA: TGCAGTGCTCACCAGACTAGCCCCACTATTGGGGAGCAGTACTTC.

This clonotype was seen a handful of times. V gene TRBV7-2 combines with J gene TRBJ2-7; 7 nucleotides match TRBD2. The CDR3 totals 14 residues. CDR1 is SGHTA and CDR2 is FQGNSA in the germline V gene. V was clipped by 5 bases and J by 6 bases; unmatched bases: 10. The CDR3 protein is CASSGPGGGGEQYF. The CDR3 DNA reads TGTGCCAGCAGCGGCCCGGGCGGGGGAGGCGAGCAGTACTTC.

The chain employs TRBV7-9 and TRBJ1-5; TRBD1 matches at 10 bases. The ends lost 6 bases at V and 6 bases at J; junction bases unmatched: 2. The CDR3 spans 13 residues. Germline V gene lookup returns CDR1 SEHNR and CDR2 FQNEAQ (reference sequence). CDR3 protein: CASRGQGSQPQHF. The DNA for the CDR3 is TGTGCCAGCAGGGGACAGGGGAGTCAGCCCCAGCATTTT.

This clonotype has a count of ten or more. The CDR3 nucleotides read TGTGCCAGCAGCTTAGTACCTCGCGGGGGGATGAATACGCAGTATTTT. Encoded protein: CASSLVPRGGMNTQYF. This rearrangement joins TRBV7-2 to TRBJ2-3, with 8 nucleotides matching TRBD2. Germline lookup yields CDR1 SGHTA and CDR2 FQGNSA. Unmatched junction bases numbered 10, after V lost 1 base and J lost 7 bases. This CDR3 contains 16 residues.

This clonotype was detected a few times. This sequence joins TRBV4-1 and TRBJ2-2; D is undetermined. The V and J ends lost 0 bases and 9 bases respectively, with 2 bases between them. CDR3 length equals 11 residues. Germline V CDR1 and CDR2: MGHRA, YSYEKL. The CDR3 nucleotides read TGCGCCAGCAGCCAAGATTGGGAGCTGTTTTTT. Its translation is CASSQDWELFF.

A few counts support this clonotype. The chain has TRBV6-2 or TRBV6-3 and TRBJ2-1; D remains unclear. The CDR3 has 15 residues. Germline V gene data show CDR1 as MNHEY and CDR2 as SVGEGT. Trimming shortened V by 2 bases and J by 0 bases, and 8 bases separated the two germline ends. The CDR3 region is CASSYELGSYNEQFF. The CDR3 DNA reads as TGTGCCAGCAGTTACGAGTTAGGCTCCTACAATGAGCAGTTCTTC.